Listed below are T cell receptor beta chains from one sample, sequenced in a study of regulatory T cells in long-lasting Graves disease. Each CDR3 protein gets one entry after TCRdb re-called the multiplex PCR reads with MiXCR. Altogether about 200,000 distinct CDR3 sequences are present, 15% to 20% being singletons, with the ten largest covering less than 25%. Sequenced here: peripheral blood mononuclear cells (PBMCs), sampled at new diagnosis, from a patient treated with antithyroid drugs. The receptors here all came from a female donor with Graves disease. The conserved cysteine and the conserved F or W are not part of the CDR3 here. Fields, in order: V gene, D gene, J gene, CDR3 protein. The D gene is left open where the match is weak.

TRBV19	NA	TRBJ2-3	ASSPSGLVYTQY
TRBV27	TRBD2	TRBJ2-5	ASSFGTSWETQY
TRBV11-2	NA	NA	ASSLASSLHNEQF
TRBV6-1	NA	TRBJ2-7	ASRPLGSYEQY
TRBV18	TRBD2	TRBJ2-1	ASSQGEGTEQF
TRBV28	TRBD1	TRBJ1-5	ASGTGGNQPQH
TRBV5-5	NA	TRBJ1-4	ASSSKLVDEKLF
TRBV18	NA	TRBJ1-5	ASSPFGKGNNQPQH
TRBV6-2/TRBV6-3	TRBD1	TRBJ1-6	ASSYGDYRGLNSPLH
TRBV24-1	NA	TRBJ2-1	ATSDRLVPSNEQF
TRBV4-3	NA	TRBJ1-2	ASSQGTTYYGYT
TRBV5-4	NA	TRBJ2-3	ASSLVGLPNVRADTQY
TRBV7-9	NA	TRBJ2-2	ASSLAHVITNTGELF
TRBV6-2/TRBV6-3	NA	TRBJ1-6	ASIRWGPREGPLH
TRBV6-2/TRBV6-3	NA	TRBJ1-3	ATTDGRLGGNTIY
TRBV7-9	NA	TRBJ2-1	ASSLMAGYNEQF
TRBV24-1	TRBD1	TRBJ1-1	ATRRTGANTEAF
TRBV20-1	TRBD2	TRBJ2-7	SALAGGSYEQY
TRBV19	NA	TRBJ1-4	ASNPDRRNEKLF
TRBV5-6	NA	TRBJ2-7	ASSLPSGAGDPDEQY
TRBV20-1	TRBD1	TRBJ2-5	SARELRDSQETQY
TRBV15	NA	TRBJ1-2	ATSRASYGTGTYGYT
TRBV12-3/TRBV12-4	NA	TRBJ2-7	ASSSDIFYEQY
TRBV7-9	NA	TRBJ2-1	ASSFDEQF
TRBV5-5	NA	TRBJ2-7	ASSLVNSYEQY
TRBV27	TRBD2	TRBJ2-2	ASSLAGGRTGELF
TRBV2	NA	TRBJ1-1	ASSWFGGAGTEAF